Presented here are 30 T cell receptor beta chains from one specimen sequenced in a study of T cells in tuberculosis. Libraries were prepared by immunoSEQ multiplex PCR; TCRdb keeps only in-frame clonotypes and omits some of them. The sample contains roughly 35,000 clones, around 92% of which appear only once. The sample was PBMCs. These receptors were collected from a donor aged 10-35 years with latent tuberculosis or without tuberculosis infection. Some clones in this sample may be carry-over from other donors' samples.

CDR3 DNA: TGTGCCAGCAGCTCAGGACTAGCGGGGGTAAATGAGCAGTTCTTC. The encoded protein is CASSSGLAGVNEQFF. The chain combines TRBV7-2 with TRBJ2-1; 13 nucleotides align to TRBD2. Losses at the gene ends were 4 bases for V and 7 bases for J; bases not matched to a gene: 4. This CDR3 region has 15 residues. In germline, CDR1 is SGHTA, CDR2 FQGNSA.

The DNA for the CDR3 is TGTGCCAGCAGCTTCAGGTCGCAGGCGGGTGGCTACACCTTC. Its protein product is CASSFRSQAGGYTF. This chain joins TRBV5-6 and TRBJ1-2, with D uncertain. Trimming stripped 2 bases from V and 7 bases from J, with 15 bases between. CDR1 is SGHDT, CDR2 YYEEEE, per germline. The CDR3 has 14 residues. The complete variable domain, with remaining parts taken from reference TRBV5-6 and TRBJ1-2, reads DAGVTQSPTHLIKTRGQQVTLRCSPKSGHDTVSWYQQALGQGPQFIFQYYEEEERQRGNFPDRFSGHQFPNYSSELNVNALLLGDSALYLCASSFRSQAGGYTFGSGTRLTVV.

This sequence joins TRBV5-5 and TRBJ2-2; 9 bases fit TRBD2. The germline CDR1 and CDR2 sequences are SGHKS and YYEKEE (reference sequence). The CDR3 loop spans 16 amino acids. With V trimmed by 2 bases and J by 8 bases, 10 bases remained unmatched. The CDR3 here is CASSFRGGGAGGELFF. The CDR3 nucleotides read TGTGCCAGCAGCTTTCGCGGCGGGGGGGCCGGAGGGGAGCTGTTTTTT.

The CDR3 loop reads CASSLGTGAYNSPLHF. The CDR3 region has the DNA TGTGCCAGCAGCTTAGGGACAGGGGCCTATAATTCACCCCTCCACTTT. The gene calls are TRBV7-9 and TRBJ1-6; TRBD1 matches 9 bases. The CDR3 sequence is 16 residues long. The V gene end was trimmed by 1 base and the J gene end by 2 bases; junction bases not matched to a gene: 0. Germline loops: CDR1 SEHNR, CDR2 FQNEAQ (reference sequence).

V is TRBV7-2 and J is TRBJ1-4; tentative D call: TRBD1 (5 bases). CDR3 length equals 13 residues. Trimming took 4 bases from V and 8 from J, leaving 11 bases between them. Germline V gene data show CDR1 as SGHTA and CDR2 as FQGNSA. In DNA, the CDR3 is TGTGCCAGCAGCTGGGGGGATGGGGAAAAACTGTTTTTT. Its translation is CASSWGDGEKLFF. Filled out from reference TRBV7-2 and TRBJ1-4, the complete variable domain reads GAGVSQSPSNKVTEKGKDVELRCDPISGHTALYWYRQSLGQGLEFLIYFQGNSAPDKSGLPSDRFSAERTGGSVSTLTIQRTQQEDSAVYLCASSWGDGEKLFFGSGTQLSVL.

This chain joins TRBV7-6 and TRBJ2-7; tentatively, D is TRBD2 (5 bases). Germline CDR1 and CDR2: SGHVS and FNYEAQ. The CDR3 totals 14 residues. Trimming cost V 1 base and J 1 base, with 8 bases left between them. CDR3 in amino acids: CASSLEPGSYEQYF. The CDR3 region has the DNA TGTGCCAGCAGCTTAGAGCCGGGGTCCTACGAGCAGTACTTC.

The chain joins TRBV7-8 to TRBJ2-6, with a tentative D call TRBD1 (5 bases). The V end was cut by 5 bases, the J end by 2 bases, with 16 bases between. This CDR3 region has 17 residues. The germline gives CDR1 SGHVS, CDR2 FQNEAQ. The CDR3 spells CASSLPTASAGANVLTF. The DNA of the CDR3 is TGTGCCAGCAGCCTCCCGACAGCGTCTGCTGGGGCCAACGTCCTGACTTTC.

In its sample, this clone was seen once. The rearrangement joins TRBV5-1 to TRBJ1-2, with D possibly being TRBD1 (5 bases). The V gene lost 1 base and the J gene lost 3 bases, with 13 bases spanning the gap. The CDR3 runs to 15 residues. Germline V gene sequence: CDR1 SGHRS, CDR2 YFSETQ. Here the CDR3 reads CASSLSAGSDYGYTF. The CDR3 DNA reads as TGCGCCAGCAGCTTGTCTGCAGGGTCCGACTATGGCTACACCTTC.

The CDR3 reads CASSYTTSGGTDTQYF. The CDR3, as DNA: TGTGCCAGCAGTTACACGACTAGCGGGGGGACAGATACGCAGTATTTT. This chain links TRBV6-5 with TRBJ2-3; TRBD2 matches at 13 bases. J lost 3 bases, V lost 2 bases, and 2 bases had no gene match. The V gene's germline CDR1 is MNHEY and CDR2 SVGAGI. CDR3 size: 16 residues.

The CDR3 region has the DNA TGCGCCAGCAGTCGGACTAGCGGGGGCTCCTACGAGCAGTACTTC. This gives the protein CASSRTSGGSYEQYF. The V and J genes are TRBV5-1 and TRBJ2-7, with 13 positions matching TRBD2. Unmatched junction bases numbered 2, after V lost 5 bases and J lost 0 bases. The length of the CDR3 is 15 residues. The germline gives CDR1 SGHRS, CDR2 YFSETQ.

V usage is TRBV6-1 and J usage is TRBJ1-2, with 7 bases aligning to TRBD1. V shed 4 bases, J shed 6 bases, and the junction held 5 bases outside the gene matches. The germline gives CDR1 MNHNS, CDR2 SASEGT. The CDR3 is 13 residues long. The CDR3 protein is CASSGQGQDGYTF. The CDR3 coding sequence is TGTGCCAGCAGTGGACAGGGTCAGGATGGCTACACCTTC.

The V gene is TRBV25-1, the J gene TRBJ1-2; D ambiguous. The V end lost 11 bases, the J end lost 4 bases, and 11 bases lay between the germline ends. Germline CDR1 MGHDK, CDR2 SYGVNS. This CDR3 has 11 residues. CDR3 bases: TGTGCCTCATCCGAGGCCTATGGCTACACCTTC. This encodes CASSEAYGYTF.

This clone was counted once. V gene TRBV23-1 combines with J gene TRBJ1-2, with 10 bases aligning to TRBD1. TRBV23-1 is flagged as an ORF with uncertain function. This CDR3 is 18 amino acids long. The ends lost 3 bases at V and 3 bases at J; junction bases unmatched: 13. CDR3 nucleotides: TGCGCCAGCAGTCACTCGGACAGGGGGGCCGGTTGGCACTATGGCTACACCTTC. Translating gives CASSHSDRGAGWHYGYTF.

The rearrangement uses TRBV30 and TRBJ1-4, with D uncertain. The germline CDR1 and CDR2 sequences are GTSNPN and SVGIG (reference sequence). Trimming took off 4 bases at V and 6 bases at J, with 15 bases between the two ends. The CDR3 spans 14 residues. The CDR3 sequence is CAWKPEHRDEKLFF. CDR3 bases: TGTGCCTGGAAGCCCGAGCACCGGGATGAAAAACTGTTTTTT.

The chain employs TRBV9 and TRBJ2-3; 7 nucleotides line up with TRBD1. Germline V lookup: CDR1 SGDLS, CDR2 YYNGEE. The CDR3 runs 15 residues. J gave up 0 bases and V 4 bases, and 5 bases lay outside the gene matches. For the CDR3, the DNA is TGTGCCAGCAGCAGGGACAGCGCTAGCACAGATACGCAGTATTTT. Amino acids: CASSRDSASTDTQYF.

The rearrangement links TRBV19 to TRBJ1-5, with 9 bases lining up with TRBD1. Per the germline V gene, CDR1 is LNHDA and CDR2 is SQIVND (reference sequence). This CDR3 is built from 18 residues. V lost 3 bases to trimming and J lost 7 bases; unmatched junction nucleotides: 16. The CDR3 here is CASSIWDRASPRAQPQHF. For the CDR3, the DNA is TGTGCCAGTAGTATCTGGGACAGGGCTTCACCCAGAGCGCAGCCCCAGCATTTT.

The chain links TRBV4-3 to TRBJ1-2, with 10 bases identical to TRBD1. Trimming removed 4 bases from V and 8 bases from J; junction bases left unmatched: 10. The V gene's germline CDR1 is LGHNA and CDR2 YSLEER. The CDR3 sequence is 15 residues long. The DNA for the CDR3 is TGCGCCAGCAGCCGAACCGGGACAGGGGTGGGCGGCTACACCTTC. Its translation is CASSRTGTGVGGYTF.

The genes are TRBV7-8 and TRBJ1-1, with 7 bases aligning to TRBD1. This CDR3 has 17 amino acids. The germline V gene has CDR1 SGHVS and CDR2 FQNEAQ. V lost 0 bases and J lost 1; bases outside the gene matches: 8. The CDR3 DNA reads as TGTGCCAGCAGCTTAGCATTACAGGGGCAAGGGAACACTGAAGCTTTCTTT. Its translation is CASSLALQGQGNTEAFF.

This chain links TRBV7-2 with TRBJ1-5; TRBD1 agrees at 7 bases. The CDR3 loop spans 15 amino acids. Trimming cost V 4 bases and J 10 bases; bases outside gene matches: 13. Germline V gene data show CDR1 as SGHTA and CDR2 as FQGNSA. The CDR3 region has the DNA TGTGCCAGCAGCTCACCTGGACAGGAGCGTTTACCCCAGCATTTT. This codes for CASSSPGQERLPQHF.

V and J are TRBV4-3 and TRBJ2-2, with a possible D match to TRBD1 (6 bases). The CDR3 has 16 amino acids. The V gene lost 3 bases and the J gene lost 3 bases, with 14 bases spanning the gap. Germline V gene lookup returns CDR1 LGHNA and CDR2 YSLEER. The CDR3: CASSQRDTAYTGELFF. Here the CDR3 DNA reads TGCGCCAGCAGCCAGAGGGACACGGCCTACACCGGGGAGCTGTTTTTT.

The chain recombines TRBV30 with TRBJ1-6, with D unresolved. Germline V CDR1 and CDR2: GTSNPN, SVGIG (reference sequence). The V gene lost 1 base and the J gene lost 3 bases, with 13 bases spanning the gap. The length of the CDR3 is 16 residues. The CDR3 sequence is CAWSDLDGLYNSPLHF. The CDR3 DNA reads as TGTGCCTGGAGTGATCTTGACGGACTCTATAATTCACCCCTCCACTTT. Combining the CDR3 with reference TRBV30 and TRBJ1-6 gives the whole variable domain SQTIHQWPATLVQPVGSPLSLECTVEGTSNPNLYWYRQAAGRGLQLLFYSVGIGQISSEVPQNLSASRPQDRQFILSSKKLLLSDSGFYLCAWSDLDGLYNSPLHFGNGTRLTVT.

The V call is TRBV12-5, the J call TRBJ2-7; the D gene is possibly TRBD2 (5 bases). This CDR3 is built from 14 residues. V lost 9 bases and J 6 bases, leaving 21 bases between the germline ends. Germline V gene data show CDR1 as LGHNT and CDR2 as FRNRAP. In DNA form, the CDR3 reads TGTGCTAGCGCCTGGGGAAGCGGTGGAGGCGAGCAGTACGTC. Residues: CASAWGSGGGEQYV.

The chain links TRBV7-2 to TRBJ2-7; D is perhaps TRBD1 (5 bases). CDR1 is SGHTA and CDR2 is FQGNSA in the germline V gene. This CDR3 comprises 15 residues. Trimming pared 6 bases from V and 3 bases from J, leaving 18 bases between. In nucleotides, the CDR3 is TGTGCCAGCAGTTGGGCTTGGGGCCCCCGCTACGAGCAGTACTTC. Its protein product is CASSWAWGPRYEQYF.

V and J are TRBV7-3 and TRBJ1-2; 12 nucleotides agree with TRBD1. CDR1 SGHTA and CDR2 FQGTGA come from the germline V gene. This CDR3 is built from 13 residues. Trimming cost V 5 bases and J 6 bases; bases outside gene matches: 1. CDR3 nucleotides: TGTGCCAGCAGCGGGACAGGGGGCCATGGCTACACCTTC. This translates into CASSGTGGHGYTF.

V usage is TRBV7-8 and J usage is TRBJ1-6; D not resolved. Germline V gene sequence: CDR1 SGHVS, CDR2 FQNEAQ. This CDR3 is built from 18 residues. Between the trimmed V and J ends, which lost 0 bases and 5 bases, there was a span of 17 bases. CDR3 DNA: TGTGCCAGCAGCTTAGCACAAAGGACGGGAAGGGATAATTCACCCCTCCACTTT. Residues: CASSLAQRTGRDNSPLHF.

The V call is TRBV6-6, the J call TRBJ1-6; 8 nucleotides line up with TRBD1. V dropped 3 bases and J dropped 6; count of bases not matched to a gene: 4. CDR1 and CDR2 (germline): MNHNY, SVGAGI (reference sequence). The CDR3 length is 15 residues. The CDR3 DNA reads as TGTGCCAGCAGTTATGAAACAGGGGGTAATTCACCCCTCCACTTT. It codes for CASSYETGGNSPLHF.

The rearrangement uses TRBV7-2 and TRBJ2-2; D unclear. CDR1 is SGHTA, CDR2 FQGNSA, per germline. This CDR3 region has 14 residues. The V gene lost 5 bases and the J gene lost 6 bases, with 13 bases spanning the gap. The chain's CDR3 is CASSPPSSSGELFF. The CDR3 coding sequence is TGTGCCAGCAGCCCGCCGAGTAGTTCCGGGGAGCTGTTTTTT.

This chain joins TRBV6-1 and TRBJ1-5, with TRBD1 matching over 7 bases. Germline CDR1 and CDR2: MNHNS and SASEGT. The CDR3 contains 14 residues. V shed 5 bases and J 3 bases; nucleotides not matched to a gene: 4. CDR3 sequence reads: CASSHGTVNQPQHF. The CDR3 DNA reads TGTGCCAGCAGTCATGGGACAGTCAATCAGCCCCAGCATTTT.

This sequence joins TRBV19 and TRBJ1-1; D unresolved. Between the trimmed V and J ends, which lost 5 bases and 1 base, there was a span of 11 bases. Per the germline V gene, CDR1 is LNHDA and CDR2 is SQIVND (reference sequence). This CDR3 has 14 residues. In DNA, the CDR3 is TGTGCCAGTAGTGGACGGGGAGCGAACACTGAAGCTTTCTTT. It yields the protein CASSGRGANTEAFF.

The chain employs TRBV7-2 and TRBJ1-2; D possibly corresponds to TRBD1 (6 bases). Trimming took off 5 bases at V and 7 bases at J, with 11 bases between the two ends. The CDR3 consists of 12 residues. CDR1 and CDR2 (germline): SGHTA, FQGNSA. The CDR3 DNA sequence: TGTGCCAGCAGCACTACAGGGTTTGGCTACACCTTC. Translating it yields CASSTTGFGYTF.